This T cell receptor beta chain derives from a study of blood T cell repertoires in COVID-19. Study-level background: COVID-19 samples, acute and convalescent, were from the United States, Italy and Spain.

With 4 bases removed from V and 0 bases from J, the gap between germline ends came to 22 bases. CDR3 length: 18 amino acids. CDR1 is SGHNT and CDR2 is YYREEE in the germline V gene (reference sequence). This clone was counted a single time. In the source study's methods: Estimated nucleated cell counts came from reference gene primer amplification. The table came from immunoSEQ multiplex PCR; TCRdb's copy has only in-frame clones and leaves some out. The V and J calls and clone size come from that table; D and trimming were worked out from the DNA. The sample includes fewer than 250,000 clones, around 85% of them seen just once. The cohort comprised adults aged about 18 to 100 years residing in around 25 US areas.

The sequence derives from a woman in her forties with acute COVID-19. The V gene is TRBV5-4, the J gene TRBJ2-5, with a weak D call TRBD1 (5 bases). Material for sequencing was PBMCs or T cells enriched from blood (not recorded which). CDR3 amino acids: CASSPGMMRQTHQETQYF. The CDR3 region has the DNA TGTGCCAGCAGCCCAGGCATGATGAGACAGACGCACCAAGAGACCCAGTACTTC. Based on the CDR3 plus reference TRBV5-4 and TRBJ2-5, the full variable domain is ETGVTQSPTHLIKTRGQQVTLRCSSQSGHNTVSWYQQALGQGPQFIFQYYREEENGRGNFPPRFSGLQFPNYSSELNVNALELDDSALYLCASSPGMMRQTHQETQYFGPGTRLLVL.